This T cell receptor (beta chain) originates from a study of sequential checkpoint blockade in melanoma. Study overall: After both sequences, patients received maintenance nivolumab. About 88 pretreatment tumor DNA samples were TCRβ immunosequenced. Twenty-two patients had tumor biopsies before treatment and at week 13.

This CDR3 has 14 residues. V was clipped by 6 bases and J by 2 bases, with 13 bases between them. Germline values: CDR1 GTSNPN, CDR2 SVGIG (reference sequence). Treatment defined: randomized to nivolumab then ipilimumab (arm A) or the reverse (arm B). Here immunoSEQ multiplex PCR was the method, and the copy in TCRdb shows in-frame clones only, minus some. The sample includes around 5,000 clones, about a quarter seen only once; the top ten take approximately 22%. The sample in question was tumor tissue (inferred from file names), obtained from a patient given nivolumab and ipilimumab in sequence. This chain connects TRBV30 to TRBJ2-2; perhaps D is TRBD1 or TRBD2 (5 bases each). The clonotype was recovered from a human donor with melanoma. Here the CDR3 DNA reads TGTGCCTGTAGATGGGACCACAACACCGGGGAGCTGTTTTTT. This encodes CACRWDHNTGELFF.